The clone carrying this T cell receptor beta chain was found a few times. Its antigen remains unknown. These data are taken from a study of T cell responses to AZD1222 COVID-19 vaccine. With 2 bases removed from V and 2 bases from J, the gap between germline ends came to 3 bases. Germline V CDR1 and CDR2: ENHRY, SYGVKD. The CDR3 has 12 residues. Repertoires were generated with immunoSEQ multiplex PCR, while TCRdb's copy carries only in-frame clones and drops some. The sample has some 150,000 clones, 85% to 90% seen once. The study, taken as a whole, reports: Only 5 or 6 individuals given AZD1222 were seropositive at baseline. Spike was spanned by vaccine-associated CD4 TCRs, which were dominant at 160-218 and 743-854.

The sequence came from an adult who received the MenACWY meningococcal vaccine as a control. The sequencing here drew on peripheral blood, taken 28 days after the second dose of the MenACWY control vaccine. This chain connects TRBV10-3 to TRBJ1-2; no clear D. The CDR3 bases are TGTGCCATCAGTGAGGTGAACTATGGCTACACCTTC. Its translation is CAISEVNYGYTF.